Below are 25 T cell receptor beta chains sequenced from a single sample in a study of T-cell memory formation after mild COVID-19. TCRdb used MiXCR to reprocess the 5' RACE reads, holding one entry per CDR3 protein. In the table there are about 250,000 distinct CDR3 sequences, about 16% of which are singletons. Sequenced sample: PBMCs or a T cell subset sorted from them (not recorded which). The source is an adult woman who had mild COVID-19 (a few samples of this study predate the infection). Cell type and time point are not known.

V is TRBV11-2 and J is TRBJ2-5, with 7 nucleotides matching TRBD1. Germline CDR1 reads SGHAT; CDR2 reads FQNNGV. Trimming removed 5 bases from V and 1 base from J; junction bases left unmatched: 4. The CDR3 consists of 14 residues. In nucleotides, the CDR3 is TGTGCCAGCAGCCCTCAGGGGGTCCAAGAGACCCAGTACTTC. Encoded protein: CASSPQGVQETQYF.

The J gene is TRBJ2-6, the V gene TRBV6-1, with D tentatively TRBD2 (5 bases). Trimming shortened V by 8 bases and J by 0 bases, and 14 bases separated the two germline ends. Looked up from germline, CDR1 is MNHNS and CDR2 is SASEGT. This CDR3 has 16 amino acids. The CDR3 nucleotides read TGTGCCAGCCAATCGAGGGTCCTCTCTGGGGCCAACGTCCTGACTTTC. Its protein is CASQSRVLSGANVLTF.

This clonotype was seen a handful of times. V usage is TRBV12-3 or TRBV12-4 and J usage is TRBJ2-7; TRBD1 is a possible D gene (6 bases). The CDR3 spans 15 residues. Trimming removed 4 bases from V and 4 bases from J, with 17 bases in between. Here the CDR3 reads CASSSLRGVMYEQYF. The CDR3, as DNA: TGTGCCAGCAGTTCCCTCAGGGGAGTTATGTACGAGCAGTACTTC.

This clonotype was counted a few times. The chain combines TRBV4-1 with TRBJ1-1, with D possibly TRBD1 on 5 matching bases. V was trimmed by 3 bases and J by 7 bases, leaving 24 bases between them. CDR1 MGHRA and CDR2 YSYEKL come from the germline V gene. This CDR3 has 17 residues. The CDR3 coding sequence is TGCGCCAGCAGCCAGGGGGAAGGGAGGGGAGTTAGCGGTGAAGCTTTCTTT. This gives the protein CASSQGEGRGVSGEAFF.

The V gene is TRBV6-1, the J gene TRBJ1-2; D perhaps matches TRBD1 (5 bases). The CDR3 runs 13 residues. Germline CDR1 MNHNS, CDR2 SASEGT. Trimming cost V 8 bases and J 3 bases, with 13 bases left between them. CDR3 protein: CASEWGKDYGYTF. For the CDR3, the DNA is TGTGCCAGCGAATGGGGGAAGGACTATGGCTACACCTTC.

The chain has TRBV3-1 and TRBJ2-5; weak D call: TRBD1 (6 bases). V was clipped by 8 bases and J by 7 bases, with 11 bases between them. The CDR3 runs 11 residues. Looked up from germline, CDR1 is LGHDT and CDR2 is YNNKEL (reference sequence). Here the CDR3 DNA reads TGTGCCAGCCTGCAGGGGTCGACCCAGTACTTC. Translating it yields CASLQGSTQYF.

This clonotype came up a few times. The CDR3 bases are TGTGCCTGGAGTCCCCTTTCCAGAGCCTACGAGCAGTACTTC. Amino acids: CAWSPLSRAYEQYF. The J gene is TRBJ2-7, the V gene TRBV30; no definite D call. CDR3 length: 14 residues. V shed 2 bases and J shed 2 bases, with 13 bases lying between them. CDR1 and CDR2 (germline): GTSNPN, SVGIG (reference sequence).

This clonotype appeared many times. V usage is TRBV7-3 and J usage is TRBJ2-1, with D possibly matching TRBD2 (5 bases). Germline CDR1 and CDR2: SGHTA and FQGTGA. Trimming pared 2 bases from V and 4 bases from J, leaving 15 bases between. The CDR3 contains 16 residues. CDR3 amino acids: CASSLSPARRYNEQFF. The CDR3 nucleotides are TGTGCCAGCAGCTTATCCCCAGCCCGGAGGTACAATGAGCAGTTCTTC.

The J gene is TRBJ2-1, the V gene TRBV30; no reliable D call. The CDR3 totals 15 residues. The germline V gene has CDR1 GTSNPN and CDR2 SVGIG (reference sequence). V lost 5 bases to trimming and J lost 4 bases, with 18 bases between them. CDR3 protein: CAWGSMGARYNEQFF. For the CDR3, the DNA is TGTGCCTGGGGTTCTATGGGCGCCCGATACAATGAGCAGTTCTTC.

This clonotype was seen repeatedly, ten times or more. This chain uses TRBV25-1 with TRBJ2-1; 8 bases align to TRBD1. CDR3 size: 16 residues. Looked up from germline, CDR1 is MGHDK and CDR2 is SYGVNS. V lost 0 bases, J lost 4 bases, and 5 bases stayed unmatched. The CDR3 nucleotides are TGTGCCAGCAGTGAATATACTACAGGGGGGTACAATGAGCAGTTCTTC. This sequence encodes CASSEYTTGGYNEQFF.

This clonotype was observed a few times. The chain is built from TRBV14 and TRBJ1-2; D ambiguous. This CDR3 spans 14 amino acids. Germline assignment: CDR1 SGHDN and CDR2 FVKESK. V lost 6 bases to trimming and J lost 4 bases, with 15 bases between them. The CDR3 nucleotides read TGTGCCAGCAGGCCAAGTGGTACGGGCTATGGCTACACCTTC. This codes for CASRPSGTGYGYTF.

J is TRBJ2-7 and V is TRBV12-3 or TRBV12-4, with 7 bases identical to TRBD1. With 6 bases clipped from V and 9 bases from J, the junction kept 14 bases outside the gene matches. The CDR3 is 14 residues long. The CDR3 nucleotides read TGTGCCAGCAGATCACAGGGAACGAGGGGGCGGCAGTACTTC. It is translated as CASRSQGTRGRQYF.

This chain links TRBV3-1 with TRBJ2-3, with TRBD2 matching 7 bases. The CDR3 loop spans 15 amino acids. The junction had 3 bases not matched to a gene; V was cut back by 2 bases and J by 1 base. Germline V gives CDR1 LGHDT, CDR2 YNNKEL (reference sequence). The CDR3 region is CASSQRSGGTDTQYF. The CDR3 nucleotides read TGTGCCAGCAGCCAACGCAGCGGGGGCACAGATACGCAGTATTTT.

This clonotype was seen more than once but under ten times. This chain links TRBV2 with TRBJ1-1; no clear D gene. The CDR3 is made up of 14 amino acids. Germline loops: CDR1 SNHLY, CDR2 FYNNEI. Trimming pared 1 base from V and 1 base from J, leaving 7 bases between. CDR3 coding DNA: TGTGCCAGCAGTGAAGTGCTGACGAACACTGAAGCTTTCTTT. Protein sequence: CASSEVLTNTEAFF.

The V call is TRBV7-9, the J call TRBJ1-2; D is undetermined. Per germline, CDR1 SEHNR and CDR2 FQNEAQ (reference sequence). V lost 1 base and J 8 bases, leaving 11 bases between the germline ends. There are 13 residues in the CDR3. The DNA of the CDR3 is TGTGCCAGCAGCTTAGACAGCTCGGGGGGCTACACCTTC. This encodes CASSLDSSGGYTF.

This sequence joins TRBV5-1 and TRBJ1-1; no clear D gene. CDR1 and CDR2 (germline): SGHRS, YFSETQ. The CDR3 consists of 16 residues. V gave up 0 bases and J gave up 5 bases, with 17 bases separating them. The CDR3 nucleotides are TGCGCCAGCAGCTTGGAACAGTTCCTAGTGGTGACTGAAGCTTTCTTT. This translates into CASSLEQFLVVTEAFF.

This clonotype was found a few times. The rearrangement links TRBV20-1 to TRBJ2-7, with 12 bases that match TRBD2. Trimming took 6 bases from V and 1 from J; bases not matched to a gene: 7. CDR3 length: 15 residues. Germline CDR1 and CDR2: DFQATT and SNEGSKA (reference sequence). CDR3 DNA sequence: TGCAGTGCACCGACTAGCGGGGGCCTATCCTACGAGCAGTACTTC. Amino acids: CSAPTSGGLSYEQYF.

Details on this clonotype: It is likely a read error, because the conserved phenylalanine at the end of the CDR3 is missing. No DNA is shown, since the ends of the CDR3 on it are uncertain; the CDR3 is the one TCRdb lists. J is TRBJ2-5 and V is TRBV30. From germline, CDR1 is GTSNPN and CDR2 SVGIG (reference sequence). Ends included, the CDR3 has 12 residues. The CDR3 spells CAWSFLQDRVSL.

This clonotype has just a few counts. The chain employs TRBV7-8 and TRBJ1-3; D not certain. Germline loops: CDR1 SGHVS, CDR2 FQNEAQ. V gave up 5 bases and J gave up 2 bases, with 13 bases separating them. The CDR3 sequence is 15 residues long. The CDR3 loop is CASSTIYGPGNTIYF. In DNA, the CDR3 is TGTGCCAGCAGCACTATCTATGGACCTGGAAACACCATATATTTT.

This chain joins TRBV24-1 and TRBJ2-1; 8 nucleotides align to TRBD2. This CDR3 has 15 residues. Germline V gene data show CDR1 as KGHDR and CDR2 as SFDVKD. V lost 4 bases and J lost 2; bases outside the gene matches: 3. The CDR3 here is CATSDQLAAYNEQFF. The DNA of the CDR3 is TGTGCCACCAGTGACCAACTAGCGGCCTACAATGAGCAGTTCTTC.

This clonotype was counted many times. The chain is built from TRBV12-3 or TRBV12-4 and TRBJ2-7; 7 nucleotides align to TRBD1. Trimming took 5 bases from V and 3 from J; bases not matched to a gene: 4. The CDR3 has 13 residues. For the CDR3, the DNA is TGTGCCAGCAGTGTGGGGACAGTCTACGAGCAGTACTTC. Amino acid sequence: CASSVGTVYEQYF.

The chain carries TRBV20-1 and TRBJ1-5, with D uncertain. Per germline, CDR1 DFQATT and CDR2 SNEGSKA (reference sequence). The CDR3 runs 12 residues. V lost 5 bases to trimming and J lost 2 bases, with 7 bases between them. The CDR3 bases are TGCAGTGCTCTAAGGGGCAATCAGCCCCAGCATTTT. Protein product: CSALRGNQPQHF.

This clonotype was observed a few times. V usage is TRBV14 and J usage is TRBJ2-5, with D hard to call. V was pared by 3 bases and J by 13 bases, with 9 bases between. This CDR3 has 10 amino acids. CDR1 and CDR2 (germline): SGHDN, FVKESK. The CDR3 DNA follows: TGTGCCAGCAGCCACCGCCGCCTGTACTTC. Protein: CASSHRRLYF.

This clonotype was counted between two and nine times. This chain uses TRBV29-1 with TRBJ2-5; D gene unclear. Trimming removed 4 bases from V and 2 bases from J, with 8 bases in between. This CDR3 spans 12 amino acids. Germline CDR1 reads SQVTM; CDR2 reads ANQGSEA. CDR3 DNA: TGCAGCGTTGGGACGGTGCAAGAGACCCAGTACTTC. This codes for CSVGTVQETQYF.

The V and J genes are TRBV6-5 and TRBJ1-6, with 7 bases identical to TRBD1. J was trimmed by 2 bases and V by 11 bases; bases with no gene match: 3. The CDR3 runs to 13 residues. In germline, CDR1 is MNHEY, CDR2 SVGAGI. The CDR3 DNA is TGTGCCTGCCAGGGGGCCTATAATTCACCCCTCCACTTT. Translation: CACQGAYNSPLHF.